The 26 T cell receptor beta chains below all came from one sample that was sequenced in a study of blood T cell repertoires in COVID-19. Generated by immunoSEQ multiplex PCR, the TCRdb table keeps only in-frame clones and is missing some. The sample contains some 140,000 clones, 88% of which appear only once. The source material was peripheral blood. Every receptor here comes from an older man with active COVID-19.

This chain links TRBV6-5 with TRBJ1-3; D call uncertain. Trimming took 3 bases from V and 0 from J, leaving 12 bases between them. Germline lookup yields CDR1 MNHEY and CDR2 SVGAGI. The CDR3 is 16 residues long. CDR3 protein: CASSYRYPGSGNTIYF. In DNA, the CDR3 is TGTGCCAGCAGTTATAGATATCCTGGCTCTGGAAACACCATATATTTT.

The chain combines TRBV5-1 with TRBJ2-7, with D possibly being TRBD1 (5 bases). In germline, CDR1 is SGHRS, CDR2 YFSETQ. CDR3 length: 15 residues. V dropped 0 bases and J dropped 0 bases, with 10 bases sitting between them. CDR3 coding DNA: TGCGCCAGCAGCTTGGCCAGGGCGAGCTCCTACGAGCAGTACTTC. It yields the protein CASSLARASSYEQYF.

V gene TRBV7-9 combines with J gene TRBJ1-1; D possibly corresponds to TRBD1 (6 bases). The CDR3 is 15 amino acids. From germline, CDR1 is SEHNR and CDR2 FQNEAQ (reference sequence). Between the trimmed V and J ends, which lost 5 bases and 0 bases, there was a span of 13 bases. CDR3 amino acids: CASSPRQAMNTEAFF. In nucleotides, the CDR3 is TGTGCCAGCAGCCCGAGACAGGCTATGAACACTGAAGCTTTCTTT.

This clone was seen just once. CDR3 sequence: CASSSGLADYNEQFF. Written as DNA, the CDR3 is TGTGCCAGCAGCTCGGGACTAGCGGACTACAATGAGCAGTTCTTC. The chain links TRBV5-4 to TRBJ2-1, with 11 positions matching TRBD2. In germline, CDR1 is SGHNT, CDR2 YYREEE (reference sequence). Trimming cost V 3 bases and J 3 bases; bases outside gene matches: 2. The CDR3 has 15 amino acids.

This chain uses TRBV5-1 with TRBJ2-1, with 10 bases that match TRBD2. With 0 bases clipped from V and 9 bases from J, the junction kept 6 bases outside the gene matches. The CDR3 contains 15 residues. From germline, CDR1 is SGHRS and CDR2 YFSETQ. Here the CDR3 reads CASSLVGLAGVEQFF. DNA for the CDR3: TGCGCCAGCAGCTTGGTAGGGCTAGCGGGAGTTGAGCAGTTCTTC.

The CDR3: CASSRPGGNEQFF. DNA for the CDR3: TGTGCCAGCAGCCGCCCCGGAGGGAATGAGCAGTTCTTC. The rearrangement joins TRBV5-8 to TRBJ2-1; a weak D match, TRBD2 (6 bases). This CDR3 has 13 residues. CDR1 and CDR2 (germline): SGHTS, YDEGEE. Trimming left V 4 bases short and J 7 bases short, with 12 bases between.

This chain joins TRBV6-2 or TRBV6-3 and TRBJ1-2; TRBD1 might be the D (5 bases). Germline V CDR1 and CDR2: MNHEY, SVGEGT. The CDR3 contains 13 residues. With 4 bases removed from V and 2 bases from J, the gap between germline ends came to 8 bases. The CDR3 coding sequence is TGTGCCAGCAGTTTTCAGGGAAACTATGGCTACACCTTC. Protein product: CASSFQGNYGYTF.

V usage is TRBV10-2 and J usage is TRBJ1-5; D unresolved. Germline-derived CDR1 and CDR2 are WSHSY and SAAADI. This CDR3 has 12 residues. Trimming shortened V by 3 bases and J by 7 bases, and 7 bases separated the two germline ends. This chain's CDR3 is CASSDLMQPQHF. In nucleotides, the CDR3 is TGCGCCAGCAGTGACCTAATGCAGCCCCAGCATTTT.

The V call is TRBV6-5, the J call TRBJ1-6; 10 nucleotides line up with TRBD1. J lost 7 bases, V lost 2 bases, and 2 bases had no gene match. The germline V gene encodes CDR1 MNHEY and CDR2 SVGAGI. The CDR3 totals 15 residues. The CDR3: CASSYLGQGNSPLHF. Written as DNA, the CDR3 is TGTGCCAGCAGTTACCTGGGACAGGGGAATTCACCCCTCCACTTT.

The chain uses TRBV7-3 and TRBJ2-7; 9 bases are a match to TRBD1. The germline gives CDR1 SGHTA, CDR2 FQGTGA. The CDR3 covers 15 residues. J lost 1 base, V lost 4 bases, and 5 bases had no gene match. In DNA, the CDR3 is TGTGCCAGCAGCTCGGGTGGGACAGGGTCCTACGAGCAGTACTTC. It specifies CASSSGGTGSYEQYF.

The CDR3 sequence is CASSVLNTDTQYF. As DNA, the CDR3 is TGTGCCAGCAGCGTCCTAAACACAGATACGCAGTATTTT. The gene calls are TRBV7-2 and TRBJ2-3, with D uncertain. Trimming left V 5 bases short and J 2 bases short, with 8 bases between. The CDR3 loop spans 13 amino acids. Germline assignment: CDR1 SGHTA and CDR2 FQGNSA.

The chain couples TRBV24-1 to TRBJ2-2; weak D call: TRBD1 (6 bases). V gave up 10 bases and J gave up 4 bases, with 12 bases separating them. Germline V lookup: CDR1 KGHDR, CDR2 SFDVKD. This CDR3 has 13 residues. CDR3 bases: TGTGCCACTACGGGACACCCCACCGGGGAGCTGTTTTTT. Translating it yields CATTGHPTGELFF.

The chain is built from TRBV27 and TRBJ2-7; a weak D match, TRBD2 (5 bases). In germline, CDR1 is MNHEY, CDR2 SMNVEV (reference sequence). This CDR3 comprises 17 residues. Trimming shortened V by 3 bases and J by 4 bases, and 22 bases separated the two germline ends. In DNA form, the CDR3 reads TGTGCCAGCAGTTTTCGGGCAGGCCTCGGAGGTTGGTACGAGCAGTACTTC. Protein: CASSFRAGLGGWYEQYF.

Here the CDR3 reads CASSGSSTSGRTDTQYF. The CDR3 bases are TGTGCCAGCAGCGGGAGTAGCACTAGCGGGAGAACAGATACGCAGTATTTT. The V and J genes are TRBV9 and TRBJ2-3; 11 bases are shared with TRBD2. This CDR3 is built from 17 residues. Unmatched junction bases numbered 9, after V lost 3 bases and J lost 3 bases. Germline V lookup: CDR1 SGDLS, CDR2 YYNGEE.

This clone was picked up one time. The rearrangement joins TRBV6-2 or TRBV6-3 to TRBJ2-1; 9 nucleotides align to TRBD2. The length of the CDR3 is 16 residues. V lost 5 bases and J lost 6; bases outside the gene matches: 11. Germline CDR1 and CDR2: MNHEY and SVGEGT. CDR3 residues: CASSRPSGISANEQFF. The CDR3 DNA reads as TGTGCCAGCAGTCGTCCTAGCGGGATTAGTGCCAATGAGCAGTTCTTC.

This clone appeared a single time. The chain has TRBV19 and TRBJ2-2; TRBD1 is a possible D gene (5 bases). V was trimmed by 8 bases and J by 1 base, leaving 11 bases between them. The CDR3 has 14 amino acids. Germline lookup yields CDR1 LNHDA and CDR2 SQIVND (reference sequence). CDR3 sequence: CASGASGNTGELFF. The CDR3 DNA is TGTGCCAGTGGGGCGTCAGGGAACACCGGGGAGCTGTTTTTT.

The chain links TRBV5-1 to TRBJ2-5, with a tentative D call TRBD2 (5 bases). The CDR3 extends over 15 amino acids. Germline CDR1 is SGHRS and CDR2 is YFSETQ. V gave up 7 bases and J gave up 3 bases, with 19 bases separating them. The CDR3 sequence: CASSKTGPGKETQYF. CDR3 nucleotides: TGCGCCAGCTCCAAGACGGGCCCCGGGAAAGAGACCCAGTACTTC.

This chain connects TRBV28 to TRBJ1-2, with D perhaps matching TRBD1 (5 bases). V shed 7 bases and J shed 4 bases, with 22 bases lying between them. In germline, CDR1 is MDHEN, CDR2 SYDVKM. CDR3 length: 16 amino acids. CDR3 protein: CASTSPGQGGFYGYTF. CDR3 DNA: TGTGCCAGCACCTCACCCGGGCAGGGCGGATTCTATGGCTACACCTTC.

This chain uses TRBV11-2 with TRBJ2-7; D ambiguous. Germline V gene data show CDR1 as SGHAT and CDR2 as FQNNGV. V was clipped by 2 bases and J by 1 base, with 6 bases between them. The CDR3 contains 13 residues. DNA for the CDR3: TGTGCCAGCAGCTTACCTATTTCCTACGAGCAGTACTTC. This gives the protein CASSLPISYEQYF.

The genes are TRBV7-3 and TRBJ2-1; possible D gene TRBD2, 6 bases. This CDR3 spans 13 amino acids. V shed 6 bases and J shed 4 bases, with 10 bases lying between them. Germline V lookup: CDR1 SGHTA, CDR2 FQGTGA. CDR3 residues: CASRGGGYNEQFF. For the CDR3, the DNA is TGTGCCAGCAGGGGAGGAGGGTACAATGAGCAGTTCTTC.

V and J are TRBV7-2 and TRBJ2-7; weak D call: TRBD1 (6 bases). Between the trimmed V and J ends, which lost 1 base and 2 bases, there was a span of 9 bases. The germline gives CDR1 SGHTA, CDR2 FQGNSA. CDR3 length equals 14 residues. The CDR3 sequence is CASSLGDITYEQYF. The CDR3 DNA sequence: TGTGCCAGCAGCTTAGGGGACATCACCTACGAGCAGTACTTC.

The V gene is TRBV29-1, the J gene TRBJ2-3; 7 nucleotides line up with TRBD2. The germline CDR1 and CDR2 sequences are SQVTM and ANQGSEA. This CDR3 comprises 14 residues. The trim removed 7 bases at V and 3 bases at J, leaving 10 bases unmatched. CDR3 bases: TGCAGCGGACTACTAGCGCCACTTACAGATACGCAGTATTTT. It is translated as CSGLLAPLTDTQYF.

The CDR3 region is CASSLTPLADRYEQYF. The CDR3 nucleotides read TGTGCCAGCAGCTTAACTCCGCTAGCGGACCGCTACGAGCAGTACTTC. This rearrangement joins TRBV7-3 to TRBJ2-7; 7 bases are a match to TRBD2. V was pared by 0 bases and J by 3 bases, with 8 bases of the junction left unmatched. This CDR3 region has 16 residues. Germline V lookup: CDR1 SGHTA, CDR2 FQGTGA. Using reference TRBV7-3 and TRBJ2-7 for the parts outside the CDR3, the full variable domain is GAGVSQTPSNKVTEKGKYVELRCDPISGHTALYWYRQSLGQGPEFLIYFQGTGAADDSGLPNDRFFAVRPEGSVSTLKIQRTERGDSAVYLCASSLTPLADRYEQYFGPGTRLTVT.

The chain carries TRBV6-5 and TRBJ1-1; 7 bases fit TRBD1. Losses at the gene ends were 11 bases for V and 0 bases for J; bases not matched to a gene: 12. This CDR3 comprises 15 residues. Per germline, CDR1 MNHEY and CDR2 SVGAGI. DNA of the CDR3: TGTGCCGCTACCCACAGGGGAGCCATGAACACTGAAGCTTTCTTT. It yields the protein CAATHRGAMNTEAFF.

The chain joins TRBV6-5 to TRBJ2-3; 9 nucleotides line up with TRBD2. Germline V gene lookup returns CDR1 MNHEY and CDR2 SVGAGI. V shed 8 bases, J shed 3 bases, and the junction held 9 bases outside the gene matches. The CDR3 has 15 residues. CDR3 residues: CASRRLAELTDTQYF. The CDR3 nucleotides read TGTGCCAGCCGAAGACTAGCGGAGCTGACAGATACGCAGTATTTT.

The CDR3 nucleotides read TGTGCCAGCTTGCAACGAGGACAGATAAACTATGGCTACACCTTC. Its translation: CASLQRGQINYGYTF. The chain links TRBV6-6 to TRBJ1-2, with D possibly being TRBD1 (6 bases). Germline V gene sequence: CDR1 MNHNY, CDR2 SVGAGI (reference sequence). CDR3 length equals 15 residues. The V gene lost 8 bases and the J gene lost 2 bases, with 18 bases spanning the gap.